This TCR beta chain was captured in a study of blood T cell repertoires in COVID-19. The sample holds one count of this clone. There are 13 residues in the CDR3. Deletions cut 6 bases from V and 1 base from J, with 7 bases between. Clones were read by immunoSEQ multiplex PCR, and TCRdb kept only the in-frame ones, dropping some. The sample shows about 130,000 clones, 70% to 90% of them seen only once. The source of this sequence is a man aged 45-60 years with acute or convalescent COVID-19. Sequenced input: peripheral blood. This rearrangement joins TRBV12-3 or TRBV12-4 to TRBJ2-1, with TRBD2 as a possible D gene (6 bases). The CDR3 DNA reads TGTGCCAGCAGCAGCGGGTCCTACAATGAGCAGTTCTTC. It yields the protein CASSSGSYNEQFF.